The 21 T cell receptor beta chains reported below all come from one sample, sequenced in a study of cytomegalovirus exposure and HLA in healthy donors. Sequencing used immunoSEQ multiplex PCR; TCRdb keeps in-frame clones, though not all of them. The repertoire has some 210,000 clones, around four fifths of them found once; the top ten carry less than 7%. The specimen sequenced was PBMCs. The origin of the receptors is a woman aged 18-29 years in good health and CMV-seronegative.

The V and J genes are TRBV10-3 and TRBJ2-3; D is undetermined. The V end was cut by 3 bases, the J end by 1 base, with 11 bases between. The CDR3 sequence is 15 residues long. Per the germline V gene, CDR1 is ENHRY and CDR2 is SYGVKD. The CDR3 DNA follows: TGTGCCATCAGTGACGGCAGCAGAGGCACAGATACGCAGTATTTT. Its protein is CAISDGSRGTDTQYF.

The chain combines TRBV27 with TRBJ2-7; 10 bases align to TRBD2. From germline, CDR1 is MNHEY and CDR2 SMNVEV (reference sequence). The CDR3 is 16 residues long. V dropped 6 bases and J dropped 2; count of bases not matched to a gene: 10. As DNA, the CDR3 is TGTGCCAGCAGCATGAGTGCCGGGACTAGCGCCTACGAGCAGTACTTC. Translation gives CASSMSAGTSAYEQYF.

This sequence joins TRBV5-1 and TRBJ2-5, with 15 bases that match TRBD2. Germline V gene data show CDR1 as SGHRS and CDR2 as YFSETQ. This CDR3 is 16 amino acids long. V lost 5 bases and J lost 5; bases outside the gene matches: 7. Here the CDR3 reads CASSRGLAGGWETQYF. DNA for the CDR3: TGCGCCAGCAGTCGGGGACTAGCGGGGGGATGGGAGACCCAGTACTTC.

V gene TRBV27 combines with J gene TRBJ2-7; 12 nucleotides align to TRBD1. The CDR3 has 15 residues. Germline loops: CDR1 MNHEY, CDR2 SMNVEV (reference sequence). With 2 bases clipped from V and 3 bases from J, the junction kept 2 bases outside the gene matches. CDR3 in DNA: TGTGCCAGCAGTTTAGGGACAGGGGGCTACTACGAGCAGTACTTC. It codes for CASSLGTGGYYEQYF.

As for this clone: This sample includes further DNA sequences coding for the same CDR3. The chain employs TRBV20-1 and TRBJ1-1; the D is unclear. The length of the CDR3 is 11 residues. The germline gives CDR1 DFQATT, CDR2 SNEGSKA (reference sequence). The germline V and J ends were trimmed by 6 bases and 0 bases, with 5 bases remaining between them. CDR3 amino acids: CSAQLNTEAFF. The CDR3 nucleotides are TGCAGTGCCCAGCTGAACACTGAAGCTTTCTTT.

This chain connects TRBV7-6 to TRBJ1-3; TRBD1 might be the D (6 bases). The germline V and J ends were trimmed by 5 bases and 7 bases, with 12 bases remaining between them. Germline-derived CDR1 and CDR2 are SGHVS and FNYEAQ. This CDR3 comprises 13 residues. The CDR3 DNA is TGTGCCAGCAGCGTAACAAGGGGGAACACCATATATTTT. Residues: CASSVTRGNTIYF.

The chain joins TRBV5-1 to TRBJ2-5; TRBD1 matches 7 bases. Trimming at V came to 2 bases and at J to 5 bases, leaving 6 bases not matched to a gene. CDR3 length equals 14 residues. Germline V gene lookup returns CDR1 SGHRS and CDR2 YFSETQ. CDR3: CASSLGGARETQYF. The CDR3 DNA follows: TGCGCCAGCAGCTTAGGGGGCGCACGGGAGACCCAGTACTTC.

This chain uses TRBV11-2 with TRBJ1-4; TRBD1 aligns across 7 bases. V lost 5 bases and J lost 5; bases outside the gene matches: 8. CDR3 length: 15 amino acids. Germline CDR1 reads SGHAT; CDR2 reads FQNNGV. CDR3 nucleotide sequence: TGTGCCAGCAGCCCCTGGGACAGCGAAAATGAAAAACTGTTTTTT. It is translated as CASSPWDSENEKLFF.

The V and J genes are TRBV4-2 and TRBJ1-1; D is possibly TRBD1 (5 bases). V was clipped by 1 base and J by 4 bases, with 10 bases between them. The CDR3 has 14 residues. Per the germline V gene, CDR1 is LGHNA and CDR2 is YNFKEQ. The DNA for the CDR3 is TGTGCCAGCAGCCAAGTCTCGGGGGGCACTGAAGCTTTCTTT. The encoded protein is CASSQVSGGTEAFF.

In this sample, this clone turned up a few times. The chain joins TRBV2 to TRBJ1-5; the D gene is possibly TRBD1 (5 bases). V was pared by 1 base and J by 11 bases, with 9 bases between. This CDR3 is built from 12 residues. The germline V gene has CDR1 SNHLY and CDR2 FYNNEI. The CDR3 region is CASSEGGGSQHF. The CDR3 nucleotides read TGTGCCAGCAGTGAAGGCGGGGGGTCCCAGCATTTT.

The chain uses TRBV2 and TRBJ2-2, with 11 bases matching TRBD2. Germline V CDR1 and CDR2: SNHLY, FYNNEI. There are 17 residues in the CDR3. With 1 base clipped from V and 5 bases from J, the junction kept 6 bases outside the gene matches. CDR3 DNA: TGTGCCAGCAGTGAAGTTTCCAGACTAGCGGGAACCGGGGAGCTGTTTTTT. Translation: CASSEVSRLAGTGELFF. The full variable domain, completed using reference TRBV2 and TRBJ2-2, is EPEVTQTPSHQVTQMGQEVILRCVPISNHLYFYWYRQILGQKVEFLVSFYNNEISEKSEIFDDQFSVERPDGSNFTLKIRSTKLEDSAMYFCASSEVSRLAGTGELFFGEGSRLTVL.

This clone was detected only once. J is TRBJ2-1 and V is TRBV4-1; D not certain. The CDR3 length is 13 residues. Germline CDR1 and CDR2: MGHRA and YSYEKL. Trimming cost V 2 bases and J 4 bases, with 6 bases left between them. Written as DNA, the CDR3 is TGCGCCAGCAGCCAATTACAGTACAATGAGCAGTTCTTC. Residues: CASSQLQYNEQFF.

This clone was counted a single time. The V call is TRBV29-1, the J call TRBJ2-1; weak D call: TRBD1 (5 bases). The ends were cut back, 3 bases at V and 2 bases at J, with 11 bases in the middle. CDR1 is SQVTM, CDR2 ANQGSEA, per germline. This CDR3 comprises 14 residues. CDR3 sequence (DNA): TGCAGCGTTGAGGTTAGACAGCCCTACAATGAGCAGTTCTTC. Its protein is CSVEVRQPYNEQFF.

The CDR3 DNA sequence: TGCGCCAGCAGCCAAGATAATGATGGGAACGAGCAGTACTTC. This codes for CASSQDNDGNEQYF. This chain joins TRBV4-1 and TRBJ2-7; no definite D call. The CDR3 spans 14 residues. Germline CDR1 reads MGHRA; CDR2 reads YSYEKL. The germline V and J ends were trimmed by 0 bases and 5 bases, with 11 bases remaining between them.

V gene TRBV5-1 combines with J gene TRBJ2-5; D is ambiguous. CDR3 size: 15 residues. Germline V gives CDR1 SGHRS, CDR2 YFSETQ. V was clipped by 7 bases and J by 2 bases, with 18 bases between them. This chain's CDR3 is CASAAAWARQETQYF. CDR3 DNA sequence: TGCGCCAGCGCAGCAGCTTGGGCTAGGCAAGAGACCCAGTACTTC.

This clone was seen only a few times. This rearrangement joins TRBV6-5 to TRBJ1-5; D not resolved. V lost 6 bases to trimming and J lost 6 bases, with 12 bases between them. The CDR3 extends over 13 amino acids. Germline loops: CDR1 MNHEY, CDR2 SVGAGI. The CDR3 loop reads CASRREFAQPQHF. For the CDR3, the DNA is TGTGCCAGCAGGAGGGAATTCGCTCAGCCCCAGCATTTT.

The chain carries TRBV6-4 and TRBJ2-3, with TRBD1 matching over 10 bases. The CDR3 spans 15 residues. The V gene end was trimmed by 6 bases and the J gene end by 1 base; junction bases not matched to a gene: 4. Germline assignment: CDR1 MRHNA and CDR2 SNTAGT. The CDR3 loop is CASSRTGGGTDTQYF. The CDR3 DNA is TGTGCCAGCAGCAGGACAGGGGGAGGCACAGATACGCAGTATTTT.

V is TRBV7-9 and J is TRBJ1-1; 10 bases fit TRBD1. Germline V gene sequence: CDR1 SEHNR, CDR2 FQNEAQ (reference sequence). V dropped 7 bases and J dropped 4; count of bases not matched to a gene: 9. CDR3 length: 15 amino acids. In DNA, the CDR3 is TGTGCCAGCACCCTAGGGACAGGGGCTCCCACTGAAGCTTTCTTT. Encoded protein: CASTLGTGAPTEAFF.

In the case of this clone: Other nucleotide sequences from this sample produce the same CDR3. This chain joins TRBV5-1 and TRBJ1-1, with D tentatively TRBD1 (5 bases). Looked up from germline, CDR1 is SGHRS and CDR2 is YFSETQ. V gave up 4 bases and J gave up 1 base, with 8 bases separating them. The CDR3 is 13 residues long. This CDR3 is CASSVTGNTEAFF. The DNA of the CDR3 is TGCGCCAGCAGCGTCACAGGGAACACTGAAGCTTTCTTT.

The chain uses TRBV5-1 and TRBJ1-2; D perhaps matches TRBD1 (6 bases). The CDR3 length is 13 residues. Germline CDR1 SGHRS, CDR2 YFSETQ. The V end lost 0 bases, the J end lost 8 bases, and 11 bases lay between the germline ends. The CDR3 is CASSLAGGSGYTF. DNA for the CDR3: TGCGCCAGCAGCTTGGCTGGGGGCTCGGGCTACACCTTC.

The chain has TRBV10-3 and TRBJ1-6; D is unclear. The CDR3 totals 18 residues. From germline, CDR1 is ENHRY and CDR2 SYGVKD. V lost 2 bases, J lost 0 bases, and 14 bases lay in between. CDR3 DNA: TGTGCCATCAGTGAGCTTGGACCCCGGAGCTCCTATAATTCACCCCTCCACTTT. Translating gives CAISELGPRSSYNSPLHF.